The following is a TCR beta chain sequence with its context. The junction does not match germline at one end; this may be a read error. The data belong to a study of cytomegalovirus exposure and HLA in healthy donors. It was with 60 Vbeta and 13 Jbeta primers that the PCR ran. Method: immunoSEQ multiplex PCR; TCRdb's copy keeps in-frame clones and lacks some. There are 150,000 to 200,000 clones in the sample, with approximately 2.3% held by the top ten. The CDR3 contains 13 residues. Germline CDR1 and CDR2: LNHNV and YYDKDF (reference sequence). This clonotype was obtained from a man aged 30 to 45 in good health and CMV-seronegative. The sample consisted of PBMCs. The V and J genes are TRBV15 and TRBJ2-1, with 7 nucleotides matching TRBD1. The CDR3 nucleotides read TGTGCCACCACCAGATTGACAGGGTCCTACCAGTTCTTC. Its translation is CATTRLTGSYQFF.